This T cell receptor beta chain came from a study of glioma-infiltrating T cells after dendritic cell vaccination. Study context: Patients received three intradermal dendritic cell vaccine injections at biweekly intervals.

TCRB CDR3 was amplified from 2 ug genomic DNA or less. Some clones are missing from TCRdb's copy, which holds only in-frame ones; the method was immunoSEQ multiplex PCR. The repertoire has tens of thousands of clones, 85% of them found once; the top ten carry roughly 8.4%. Time point described: after dendritic cell vaccination, including at tumor progression/relapse. The sample was blood, taken after dendritic cell vaccination. The origin of this receptor is a human donor with glioblastoma.

This chain's CDR3 is CASSQGGPDYEQYF. The CDR3 nucleotides are TGTGCCAGCAGTCAGGGTGGCCCCGACTACGAGCAGTACTTC. The gene calls are TRBV28 and TRBJ2-7, with D perhaps matching TRBD1 (5 bases). Trimming pared 5 bases from V and 3 bases from J, leaving 14 bases between. This CDR3 is built from 14 residues. The germline gives CDR1 MDHEN, CDR2 SYDVKM.